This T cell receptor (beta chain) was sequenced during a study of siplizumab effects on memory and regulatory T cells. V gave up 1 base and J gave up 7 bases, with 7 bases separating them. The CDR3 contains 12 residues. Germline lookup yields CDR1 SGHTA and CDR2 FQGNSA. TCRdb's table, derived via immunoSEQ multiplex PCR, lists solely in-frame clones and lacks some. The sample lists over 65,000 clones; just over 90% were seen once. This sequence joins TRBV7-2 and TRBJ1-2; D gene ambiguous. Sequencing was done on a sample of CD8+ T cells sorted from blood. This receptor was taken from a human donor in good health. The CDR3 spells CASSLGEGGYTF. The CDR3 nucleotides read TGTGCCAGCAGCTTAGGGGAGGGTGGCTACACCTTC.